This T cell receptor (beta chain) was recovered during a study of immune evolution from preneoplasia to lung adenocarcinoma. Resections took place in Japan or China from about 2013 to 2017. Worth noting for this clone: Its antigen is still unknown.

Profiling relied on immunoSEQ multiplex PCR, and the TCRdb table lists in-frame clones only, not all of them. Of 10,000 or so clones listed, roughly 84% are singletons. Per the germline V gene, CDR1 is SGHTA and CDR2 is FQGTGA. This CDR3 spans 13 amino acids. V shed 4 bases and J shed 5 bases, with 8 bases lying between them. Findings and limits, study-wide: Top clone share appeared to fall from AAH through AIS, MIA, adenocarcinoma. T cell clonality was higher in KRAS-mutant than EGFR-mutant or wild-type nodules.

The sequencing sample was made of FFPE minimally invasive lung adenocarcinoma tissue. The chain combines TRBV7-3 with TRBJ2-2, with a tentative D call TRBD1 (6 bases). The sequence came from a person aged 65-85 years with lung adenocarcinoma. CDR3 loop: CASSYRETGELFF. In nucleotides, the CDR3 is TGTGCCAGCAGCTACAGGGAGACCGGGGAGCTGTTTTTT.